The rows below give T cell receptor beta chains drawn from one sample of a study of cytomegalovirus exposure and HLA in healthy donors. The data were produced by immunoSEQ multiplex PCR, yet TCRdb's version contains in-frame clones alone and is incomplete. The table shows 250,000 to 350,000 clones, with 80% occurring only once. The specimen was PBMCs. These receptor sequences come from a girl aged 2-9 years in good health and CMV-seronegative. Both conserved end residues are part of each CDR3. The order of the fields is CDR3 protein, CDR3 DNA, clone size, V gene, D gene, J gene. D genes are given only for firm matches. A row's size may be missing; if present it is once, few, many or a size class.

CASSFTGSSYEQYF TGTGCCAGCAGTTTCACAGGGAGCTCCTACGAGCAGTACTTC few TRBV27 . TRBJ2-7
CASSIVKGQPQHF TGTGCCAGTAGTATAGTTAAGGGGCAGCCCCAGCATTTT . TRBV19 . TRBJ1-5
CASSFSLAGGTFTDTQYF TGTGCCAGCAGTTTTAGCCTAGCGGGGGGAACCTTCACAGATACGCAGTATTTT . TRBV28 TRBD2 TRBJ2-3
CASSLRAGGTNEQFF TGCGCCAGCAGCTTGCGAGCGGGGGGGACCAATGAGCAGTTCTTC . TRBV5-1 TRBD2 TRBJ2-1
CASSSLHPTGPYEQYF TGTGCCAGCAGCTCCCTACACCCGACAGGGCCCTACGAGCAGTACTTC . TRBV7-8 TRBD1 TRBJ2-7
CASRVTGLPYGYTF TGTGCCAGCAGGGTGACAGGGCTCCCCTATGGCTACACCTTC . TRBV28 TRBD1 TRBJ1-2
CASSGLAGPTDTQYF TGTGCCAGTAGTGGGCTAGCGGGGCCCACAGATACGCAGTATTTT once TRBV19 TRBD2 TRBJ2-3
CASSQDFSRSYEQYF TGTGCCAGCAGCCAAGATTTTAGTAGATCCTACGAGCAGTACTTC . TRBV14 . TRBJ2-7
CSVEWGFLYGYTF TGCAGCGTTGAGTGGGGCTTCCTCTATGGCTACACCTTC . TRBV29-1 . TRBJ1-2
CASSSGQFGVFDEQYF TGTGCCAGCAGCTCAGGACAGTTCGGGGTCTTCGACGAGCAGTACTTC . TRBV7-9 . TRBJ2-7
CASGTGQALWEKLFF TGTGCTAGTGGTACTGGACAGGCTTTATGGGAAAAACTGTTTTTT . TRBV12-5 TRBD1 TRBJ1-4
CASSLLRTEQFF TGTGCCAGCAGCCTTCTTAGAACTGAGCAGTTCTTC . TRBV14 . TRBJ2-1
CASSLAAGPETQYF TGTGCCAGCAGCTTAGCTGCGGGGCCGGAGACCCAGTACTTC . TRBV7-6 . TRBJ2-5
CASSVDGGARYEQYF TGTGCCAGCAGCGTAGATGGAGGGGCCCGCTACGAGCAGTACTTC . TRBV9 . TRBJ2-7
CSARSLTEQYF TGCAGTGCTAGGAGTCTTACCGAGCAGTACTTC once TRBV20-1 . TRBJ2-7
CAISEWGEDTEAFF TGTGCCATCAGTGAGTGGGGGGAGGACACTGAAGCTTTCTTT . TRBV10-3 . TRBJ1-1
CASSLGTGGALYGYTF TGTGCCAGCAGTTTGGGGACAGGGGGCGCTTTATATGGCTACACCTTC . TRBV28 TRBD1 TRBJ1-2
CASSVAGGNEKLFF TGTGCCAGCAGCGTAGCCGGAGGTAATGAAAAACTGTTTTTT . TRBV9 . TRBJ1-4
CASSYNRNRYNEQFF TGTGCCAGCAGTTACAATAGAAACAGGTACAATGAGCAGTTCTTC . TRBV6-5 . TRBJ2-1
CASSQETASSYNEQFF TGTGCCAGCAGCCAAGAGACAGCCAGCTCCTACAATGAGCAGTTCTTC once TRBV4-2 . TRBJ2-1
CASSLAVAGVNTEAFF TGCGCCAGCAGCTTGGCCGTAGCAGGGGTGAACACTGAAGCTTTCTTT once TRBV5-1 . TRBJ1-1
CAWSVLRDLRRADTQYF TGTGCCTGGAGTGTACTGCGGGACTTACGGCGCGCAGATACGCAGTATTTT once TRBV30 . TRBJ2-3
CASSWDRGFQTALNGYTF TGCGCCAGCAGCTGGGACAGGGGGTTTCAGACGGCTCTTAATGGCTACACCTTC . TRBV5-1 TRBD1 TRBJ1-2
CASSQRETPGQGGGRIEKLFF TGCGCCAGCAGCCAAAGGGAAACTCCGGGACAGGGAGGGGGACGGATCGAAAAACTGTTTTTT once TRBV4-1 TRBD1 TRBJ1-4
CASTGTATGELFF TGTGCCAGTACCGGTACAGCCACCGGGGAGCTGTTTTTT once TRBV19 . TRBJ2-2
CASSRPGELFF TGTGCCAGCTCGCGGCCCGGGGAGCTGTTTTTT few TRBV28 . TRBJ2-2
CASSVSGGRYNEQFF TGTGCCAGCAGTGTTAGCGGGGGACGCTACAATGAGCAGTTCTTC few TRBV6-1 TRBD2 TRBJ2-1
CASSSNGPGATDTQYF TGTGCCAGCAGCTCCAACGGGCCAGGGGCGACAGATACGCAGTATTTT . TRBV5-6 . TRBJ2-3
CAWSSGTMQWGGSDTQYF TGTGCCTGGAGTTCCGGGACTATGCAATGGGGGGGGTCCGATACGCAGTATTTT . TRBV30 TRBD2 TRBJ2-3
CASRIRGQGDYEQYF TGTGCCAGTAGGATTCGGGGACAGGGGGACTACGAGCAGTACTTC . TRBV19 TRBD1 TRBJ2-7
CASSLVVEVAFF TGTGCCAGCAGTTTGGTTGTGGAGGTAGCTTTCTTT . TRBV28 . TRBJ1-1
CASWWASGRPGANVLTF TGTGCCAGTTGGTGGGCTAGCGGGAGACCGGGGGCCAACGTCCTGACTTTC . TRBV2 TRBD2 TRBJ2-6
CASSLAGGFVDTQYF TGCGCCAGCAGCTTGGCGGGAGGCTTTGTAGATACGCAGTATTTT . TRBV5-1 TRBD2 TRBJ2-3
CASSGMTGATEAFF TGTGCCAGCAGTGGGATGACAGGGGCTACTGAAGCTTTCTTT . TRBV25-1 TRBD1 TRBJ1-1
CASSKPGEPQHF TGTGCCAGCAGCAAACCGGGGGAGCCCCAGCATTTT . TRBV7-6 . TRBJ1-5
CASSLEFRGIIYEQYF TGTGCCAGCAGCTTGGAATTCCGGGGGATAATCTACGAGCAGTACTTC few TRBV5-5 . TRBJ2-7
CASSQEDGGGLSYEQYF TGTGCCAGCAGCCAAGAGGATGGCGGGGGACTCTCCTACGAGCAGTACTTC . TRBV4-2 TRBD2 TRBJ2-7
CASFPGSYEQYF TGTGCCAGCTTCCCGGGTTCCTACGAGCAGTACTTC . TRBV5-4 . TRBJ2-7
CASSQTGTAYEQYF TGTGCCAGCAGCCAGACCGGGACAGCCTACGAGCAGTACTTC . TRBV13 TRBD1 TRBJ2-7
CASRPLRENTEAFF TGCGCCAGCAGGCCACTTCGGGAGAACACTGAAGCTTTCTTT . TRBV2 . TRBJ1-1
CASSLDRGNSPLHF TGTGCCAGCAGTTTGGACAGGGGAAATTCACCCCTCCACTTT . TRBV28 TRBD1 TRBJ1-6
CASSQTSTDTQYF TGTGCCAGCTCCCAGACTAGCACAGATACGCAGTATTTT . TRBV18 . TRBJ2-3
CASSEATVIWGYTF TGTGCCAGCAGTGAAGCGACTGTTATTTGGGGCTACACCTTC . TRBV2 . TRBJ1-2
CASSVRGQAGGYNEQFF TGTGCCAGCAGCGTAAGAGGTCAAGCGGGGGGATACAATGAGCAGTTCTTC . TRBV9 TRBD2 TRBJ2-1
CAISRGYTDTQYF TGTGCCATCTCCCGGGGGTACACAGATACGCAGTATTTT . TRBV10-3 . TRBJ2-3
CASSVAGGRDTQYF TGTGCCAGCAGCGTAGCAGGGGGGAGAGATACGCAGTATTTT . TRBV9 . TRBJ2-3
CASRLSVPAGGVDTQYF TGTGCCAGCAGACTTAGCGTTCCAGCGGGGGGTGTAGATACGCAGTATTTT . TRBV13 TRBD2 TRBJ2-3
CASSIGAGSYNEQFF TGTGCCAGTAGTATAGGAGCGGGTTCCTACAATGAGCAGTTCTTC . TRBV19 . TRBJ2-1
CASSLVTGGSEKLFF TGTGCCAGCAGCTTAGTGACAGGGGGCTCTGAAAAACTGTTTTTT . TRBV11-2 TRBD1 TRBJ1-4
CAWSVLSGSEQYF TGTGCCTGGAGTGTACTTTCCGGGAGCGAGCAGTACTTC . TRBV30 . TRBJ2-7
CASSESGTGPYEQYF TGTGCCAGCAGTGAATCGGGGACAGGACCCTACGAGCAGTACTTC . TRBV2 TRBD1 TRBJ2-7
CASSSGRYEPGEKLFF TGTGCCAGCAGCTCCGGCCGGTATGAACCAGGTGAAAAACTGTTTTTT . TRBV5-4 . TRBJ1-4
CASSIGAGYDEQYF TGTGCCAGTAGTATAGGCGCAGGGTACGACGAGCAGTACTTC . TRBV19 . TRBJ2-7
CASSPQGRESGEQYF TGTGCCAGCAGCCCCCAAGGGCGGGAGTCAGGCGAGCAGTACTTC . TRBV7-3 TRBD2 TRBJ2-7
CASSWSGSNEKLFF TGCGCCAGCAGCTGGTCAGGAAGTAATGAAAAACTGTTTTTT . TRBV5-1 . TRBJ1-4
CASSSSGTTSYEQYF TGTGCCAGCAGCTCCTCCGGGACTACCTCCTACGAGCAGTACTTC . TRBV7-2 TRBD2 TRBJ2-7
CASSWKSEGAYEKLFF TGTGCCAGCAGCTGGAAGTCGGAGGGGGCGTACGAAAAACTGTTTTTT few TRBV7-9 TRBD1 TRBJ1-4
CASSGQGKRTEAFF TGTGCCAGCAGTGGACAGGGGAAGAGGACTGAAGCTTTCTTT . TRBV28 TRBD1 TRBJ1-1